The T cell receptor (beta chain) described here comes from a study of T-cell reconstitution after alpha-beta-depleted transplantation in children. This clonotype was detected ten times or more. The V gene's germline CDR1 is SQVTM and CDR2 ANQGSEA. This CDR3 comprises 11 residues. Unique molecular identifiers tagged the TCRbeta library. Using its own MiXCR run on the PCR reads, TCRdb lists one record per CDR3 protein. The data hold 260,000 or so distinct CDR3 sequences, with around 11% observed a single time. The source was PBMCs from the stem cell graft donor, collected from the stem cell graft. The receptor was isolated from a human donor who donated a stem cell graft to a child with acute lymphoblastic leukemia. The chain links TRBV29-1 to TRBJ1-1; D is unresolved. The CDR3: CTGWLNTEAFF. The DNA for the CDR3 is TGCACCGGCTGGTTAAACACTGAAGCTTTCTTT.